The clone carrying this T cell receptor (beta chain) has more than one count but fewer than ten. The antigen remains undetermined. This specimen comes from a study of early T cells in non-severe SARS-CoV-2 infection. Across the whole study: Chains were not paired, and sequencing was done on bulk RNA from unsorted whole blood. Study results and limitations: Sequences matched to VDJdb favored anti-spike CD8 responses, while private and CD4 specificities were missed.

Unique molecular identifiers tagged individual cDNA molecules. TCRdb ran MiXCR on the 5' RACE reads and lists one entry per CDR3 protein. The table shows roughly 53,000 distinct CDR3 sequences, with about 10% occurring only once. Unmatched junction bases numbered 7, after V lost 4 bases and J lost 10 bases. This CDR3 is 13 amino acids long. Germline V CDR1 and CDR2: MNHEY, SVGAGI. The sample consisted of whole blood. The chain uses TRBV6-5 and TRBJ1-2, with 9 bases identical to TRBD1. The sequence was collected from an adult who was a healthcare worker with PCR-confirmed SARS-CoV-2 infection or an uninfected control (not recorded which). The CDR3 DNA sequence: TGTGCCAGCAGTTCAACAGGGGGCAGTGACTACACCTTC. Encoded protein: CASSSTGGSDYTF.